The following is a TCR beta chain sequence with its context. This sample is part of a study of control samples from healthy donors and cancer patients. V dropped 0 bases and J dropped 4 bases, with 13 bases sitting between them. The CDR3 contains 15 residues. CDR1 SGHNT and CDR2 YYREEE come from the germline V gene (reference sequence). The data were produced by immunoSEQ multiplex PCR, yet TCRdb's version contains in-frame clones alone and is incomplete. The sample comprises hundreds of thousands of clones, over 75% of which are singletons, and less than 15% rests with the top ten. Sequencing was carried out using PBMCs. This clonotype was obtained from a woman aged 60-70 years with lung cancer. The gene calls are TRBV5-4 and TRBJ1-2; no definite D call. DNA for the CDR3: TGTGCCAGCAGCTTGGCCGGTGGGTTGAGCTATGGCTACACCTTC. Its protein is CASSLAGGLSYGYTF.